This T cell receptor (beta chain) was captured by sequencing in a study of Ad26.COV2.S vaccination and SARS-CoV-2 variants. Study context: Ad26.COV2.S was injected intramuscularly once or twice, 56 days apart.

Trimming pared 5 bases from V and 0 bases from J, leaving 17 bases between. In germline, CDR1 is LNHDA, CDR2 SQIVND (reference sequence). The length of the CDR3 is 16 residues. Generated by immunoSEQ multiplex PCR, the TCRdb table keeps only in-frame clones and is missing some. This sample has some 520,000 clones, with around 88% found just once. Study-wide results and limits: Vaccine and placebo groups showed comparable non-spike TCR breadth.

With respect to this clone: What it binds is not known.

Treatment described: around 19 received Ad26.COV2.S at low or high dose, single or two shots; about 5 received placebo; per-sample allocation not given. Collection of the samples took place on day 63 after the first injection of vaccine or placebo. The donor's status was that of an adult aged 18-55 years in Boston. The vaccine antigen was prefusion-stabilized Wuhan SARS-CoV-2 spike. This specimen consisted of peripheral blood, obtained in a trial of Ad26.COV2.S vaccine versus placebo. The sequence was collected from a person between 18 and 65 years old who received the Ad26.COV2.S COVID-19 vaccine or a placebo. The rearrangement links TRBV19 to TRBJ2-7; D is perhaps TRBD2 (5 bases). In DNA, the CDR3 is TGTGCCAGTAGTTCGCCCCCGGGGATTAGCTCCTACGAGCAGTACTTC. Translation gives CASSSPPGISSYEQYF. Combining the CDR3 with reference TRBV19 and TRBJ2-7 gives the whole variable domain DGGITQSPKYLFRKEGQNVTLSCEQNLNHDAMYWYRQDPGQGLRLIYYSQIVNDFQKGDIAEGYSVSREKKESFPLTVTSAQKNPTAFYLCASSSPPGISSYEQYFGPGTRLTVT.